This T cell receptor (beta chain) was recovered during a study of blood T cell repertoires in COVID-19. Across the whole study: COVID-19 samples from acute and convalescent phases originated in the United States, Italy and Spain.

Seattle's enrolled individuals joined amid active infection and were then monitored longitudinally. Looked up from germline, CDR1 is MNHEY and CDR2 is SMNVEV (reference sequence). With 3 bases removed from V and 2 bases from J, the gap between germline ends came to 7 bases. The CDR3 has 13 amino acids. As originally analysed: From reference gene primer amplification, estimates of nucleated cell counts were derived. TCRdb's table, derived via immunoSEQ multiplex PCR, lists solely in-frame clones and lacks some. V and J calls and clone size are given by that table; D and trimming were obtained from the DNA. The sample holds 150,000 to 170,000 clones; around 82% are singletons and the top ten take approximately 0.6%.

This sequence was found in a man between 60 and 70 years old with COVID-19, enrolled during active disease. Sequencing was done on a sample of peripheral blood. The rearrangement uses TRBV27 and TRBJ1-2; no clear D. CDR3 nucleotides: TGTGCCAGCAGTTTGCGGGAAAACTATGGCTACACCTTC. As protein: CASSLRENYGYTF.